A selection of T cell receptor beta chains follows, all from one sample in a study of blood T cell repertoires in COVID-19. Using immunoSEQ multiplex PCR, the repertoire was profiled, and TCRdb retains in-frame clones only, with some absent. There are about 160,000 clones in the sample; approximately 84% occur only once, and 5.4% lies in the top ten. Sequences were obtained from peripheral blood. Receptors originate from a woman between 45 and 60 years old with COVID-19, enrolled during active disease. The CDR3 runs from the conserved cysteine through the conserved F or W. A D gene is named only where the DNA matches it firmly. Size values are once, few and many counts, or a class for expanded clones, and some rows have none.

CDR3: CASSQGQSSGGLFYEQYF; DNA: TGCGCCAGCAGCCAAGGACAAAGTAGCGGGGGCCTTTTTTACGAGCAGTACTTC; V: TRBV4-1; J: TRBJ2-7; length: 18; D: TRBD2; size: .
CDR3: CASSQDQGYGYTF; DNA: TGCGCCAGCAGCCAAGACCAGGGGTATGGCTACACCTTC; V: TRBV4-1; J: TRBJ1-2; length: 13; D: .; size: .
CDR3: CASSAEGQGISGANVLTF; DNA: TGTGCCAGCAGCGCCGAGGGACAGGGGATCTCTGGGGCCAACGTCCTGACTTTC; V: TRBV9; J: TRBJ2-6; length: 18; D: TRBD1; size: .
CDR3: CASSSPPGNEQFF; DNA: TGTGCCAGCAGCTCCCCGCCGGGTAATGAGCAGTTCTTC; V: TRBV7-3; J: TRBJ2-1; length: 13; D: .; size: .
CDR3: CASTLDRGIEKLFF; DNA: TGTGCCAGCACCCTTGACAGGGGTATTGAAAAACTGTTTTTT; V: TRBV6-5; J: TRBJ1-4; length: 14; D: TRBD1; size: .
CDR3: CASSEGRIAGSTYEQYF; DNA: TGTGCCAGCAGTGAAGGAAGAATAGCGGGGTCGACCTACGAGCAGTACTTC; V: TRBV6-1; J: TRBJ2-7; length: 17; D: TRBD2; size: .
CDR3: CASSTIGGRTEAFF; DNA: TGTGCCAGTAGTACTATAGGGGGCCGAACTGAAGCTTTCTTT; V: TRBV19; J: TRBJ1-1; length: 14; D: TRBD1; size: .
CDR3: CATGRGGEQYF; DNA: TGTGCCACCGGGAGGGGAGGGGAGCAGTACTTC; V: TRBV27; J: TRBJ2-7; length: 11; D: TRBD2; size: .
CDR3: CASSSIEQGKVPNEQFF; DNA: TGTGCCAGCAGCTCCATCGAACAGGGTAAAGTTCCCAATGAGCAGTTCTTC; V: TRBV3-1/TRBV3-2; J: TRBJ2-1; length: 17; D: .; size: .
CDR3: CASSLVVRGNTEAFF; DNA: TGTGCCAGCAGCTTAGTCGTCAGGGGGAACACTGAAGCTTTCTTT; V: TRBV7-2; J: TRBJ1-1; length: 15; D: .; size: once
CDR3: CASSYSSQVGFYGYTF; DNA: TGTGCCAGCAGTTACTCGAGCCAAGTCGGGTTCTATGGCTACACCTTC; V: TRBV6-2/TRBV6-3; J: TRBJ1-2; length: 16; D: .; size: .
CDR3: CASSAPLGGRAFF; DNA: TGTGCCAGCAGTGCCCCTTTGGGGGGTAGAGCTTTCTTT; V: TRBV28; J: TRBJ1-1; length: 13; D: .; size: .
CDR3: CASSYSGGGNTGELFF; DNA: TGTGCCAGCAGCTACTCCGGGGGGGGGAACACCGGGGAGCTGTTTTTT; V: TRBV7-6; J: TRBJ2-2; length: 16; D: TRBD2; size: .
CDR3: CASSENPGLPTDTQYF; DNA: TGTGCCAGCAGTGAAAATCCGGGACTTCCCACAGATACGCAGTATTTT; V: TRBV2; J: TRBJ2-3; length: 16; D: .; size: .
CDR3: CASSIVGQGPEAFF; DNA: TGTGCCAGTAGTATAGTGGGGCAGGGTCCTGAAGCTTTCTTT; V: TRBV19; J: TRBJ1-1; length: 14; D: .; size: .
CDR3: CASGSGGRGINQPQHF; DNA: TGTGCTAGTGGTTCCGGAGGCAGGGGCATCAATCAGCCCCAGCATTTT; V: TRBV12-5; J: TRBJ1-5; length: 16; D: .; size: .
CDR3: CASSPPAWGDGYTF; DNA: TGTGCCAGCTCACCACCGGCCTGGGGGGACGGCTACACCTTC; V: TRBV18; J: TRBJ1-2; length: 14; D: .; size: .
CDR3: CASSGDSRPNYGYTF; DNA: TGTGCCAGTAGTGGGGACAGTCGGCCCAACTATGGCTACACCTTC; V: TRBV19; J: TRBJ1-2; length: 15; D: TRBD1; size: few
CDR3: CASSQDLTHLDNSPLHF; DNA: TGTGCCAGCAGCCAAGATCTTACCCATTTAGATAATTCACCCCTCCACTTT; V: TRBV4-2; J: TRBJ1-6; length: 17; D: .; size: .
CDR3: CASSGQASSGNTIYF; DNA: TGTGCCAGCAGCGGACAGGCTAGCTCTGGAAACACCATATATTTT; V: TRBV2; J: TRBJ1-3; length: 15; D: TRBD1; size: .
CDR3: CASSRQGSYEQYF; DNA: TGTGCCAGCAGTCGACAGGGCTCCTACGAGCAGTACTTC; V: TRBV6-6; J: TRBJ2-7; length: 13; D: TRBD1; size: .
CDR3: CASSYSVTRDTEAFF; DNA: TGTGCCAGCAGTTACTCGGTCACTCGGGACACTGAAGCTTTCTTT; V: TRBV6-5; J: TRBJ1-1; length: 15; D: .; size: .
CDR3: CATSRDTPDRDSEYQPQHF; DNA: TGTGCCACCAGCAGAGATACCCCCGACCGGGACAGTGAATATCAGCCCCAGCATTTT; V: TRBV15; J: TRBJ1-5; length: 19; D: TRBD1; size: .
CDR3: CASSHEQGDAFF; DNA: TGTGCCAGCAGCCATGAACAGGGAGATGCTTTCTTT; V: TRBV4-2; J: TRBJ1-1; length: 12; D: .; size: .
CDR3: CASSVDVANYGYTF; DNA: TGTGCCAGCAGCGTAGACGTAGCTAACTATGGCTACACCTTC; V: TRBV9; J: TRBJ1-2; length: 14; D: .; size: .
CDR3: CASSNSPRGGNTGELFF; DNA: TGTGCCAGCAGCAATTCCCCCCGGGGGGGAAACACCGGGGAGCTGTTTTTT; V: TRBV21-1; J: TRBJ2-2; length: 17; D: .; size: .
CDR3: CASSQASAGNNEQFF; DNA: TGCGCCAGCAGCCAAGCTTCGGCAGGTAACAATGAGCAGTTCTTC; V: TRBV4-3; J: TRBJ2-1; length: 15; D: .; size: .
CDR3: CASSQDRGNEQFF; DNA: TGTGCCAGCAGCCAAGACAGGGGTAATGAGCAGTTCTTC; V: TRBV12-3/TRBV12-4; J: TRBJ2-1; length: 13; D: TRBD1; size: .
CDR3: CASSTRLAGGQETQYF; DNA: TGTGCCAGCAGCACCCGACTAGCGGGGGGGCAAGAGACCCAGTACTTC; V: TRBV5-5; J: TRBJ2-5; length: 16; D: TRBD2; size: .
CDR3: CASSKDRGPYEQYF; DNA: TGTGCCAGCAGCAAGGACAGGGGGCCGTACGAGCAGTACTTC; V: TRBV21-1; J: TRBJ2-7; length: 14; D: .; size: .
CDR3: CASQKAGGFGEQYF; DNA: TGTGCCTCTCAAAAGGCAGGGGGCTTTGGCGAGCAGTACTTC; V: TRBV19; J: TRBJ2-7; length: 14; D: TRBD1; size: .
CDR3: CASSQDGRDSYGYTF; DNA: TGCGCCAGCAGCCAAGACGGGAGGGACAGCTATGGCTACACCTTC; V: TRBV4-3; J: TRBJ1-2; length: 15; D: TRBD1; size: .
CDR3: CASSVGGGAGSTNEQFF; DNA: TGCGCCAGCAGTGTGGGCGGGGGGGCTGGTTCGACGAATGAGCAGTTCTTC; V: TRBV10-1; J: TRBJ2-1; length: 17; D: TRBD2; size: .
CDR3: CASSLTAPGTAEETQYF; DNA: TGTGCCAGCAGCTTAACGGCCCCCGGGACAGCCGAAGAGACCCAGTACTTC; V: TRBV7-3; J: TRBJ2-5; length: 17; D: TRBD1; size: .
CDR3: CASSLVRREQYF; DNA: TGTGCCAGCAGCTTAGTACGTCGGGAGCAGTACTTC; V: TRBV11-2; J: TRBJ2-7; length: 12; D: .; size: .
CDR3: CASSIGGYSNQPQHF; DNA: TGTGCCAGTAGTATCGGAGGGTATAGCAATCAGCCCCAGCATTTT; V: TRBV19; J: TRBJ1-5; length: 15; D: .; size: .
CDR3: CASSPTLEDIQYF; DNA: TGTGCCAGCAGCCCCACCCTGGAGGACATTCAGTACTTC; V: TRBV7-9; J: TRBJ2-4; length: 13; D: .; size: .
CDR3: CASSIPGTEAFF; DNA: TGTGCCAGTAGTATTCCGGGGACTGAAGCTTTCTTT; V: TRBV19; J: TRBJ1-1; length: 12; D: .; size: .
CDR3: CASSQGRTEAFF; DNA: TGTGCCAGCAGCCAGGGGAGGACTGAAGCTTTCTTT; V: TRBV6-2/TRBV6-3; J: TRBJ1-1; length: 12; D: .; size: once
CDR3: CASSLARTSGYTDTQYF; DNA: TGTGCCAGCAGCCTGGCGCGGACTAGCGGTTACACAGATACGCAGTATTTT; V: TRBV7-2; J: TRBJ2-3; length: 17; D: TRBD2; size: .
CDR3: CAWSVGGLDIQYF; DNA: TGTGCCTGGAGTGTCGGGGGGCTAGACATTCAGTACTTC; V: TRBV30; J: TRBJ2-4; length: 13; D: .; size: .
CDR3: CASSRPQGSGYTF; DNA: TGTGCCAGCAGTCGACCCCAGGGTAGCGGCTACACCTTC; V: TRBV6-5; J: TRBJ1-2; length: 13; D: .; size: .
CDR3: CAWSAQRGTQETQYF; DNA: TGTGCCTGGAGTGCTCAGCGGGGGACGCAAGAGACCCAGTACTTC; V: TRBV30; J: TRBJ2-5; length: 15; D: TRBD2; size: .
CDR3: CASSDPGSTGLYEQYF; DNA: TGTGCCAGCAGTGATCCCGGCAGTACAGGCCTTTACGAGCAGTACTTC; V: TRBV25-1; J: TRBJ2-7; length: 16; D: .; size: .